These 24 T cell receptor beta chains originate from one sample sequenced in a study of CD8 T cells in ankylosing spondylitis. TCRdb redid the calling of the 5' RACE reads with MiXCR, one entry per CDR3 protein. The sample includes hundreds of thousands of distinct CDR3 sequences, under 20% of them seen just once. Overall study results and limits: One TCR beta motif, made up of 7 or 8 highly homologous variants, appeared characteristic of ankylosing spondylitis blood.

Their recognized antigens are unknown. Specimen: blood, either unsorted or a sorted T cell fraction (not recorded which). These receptors all come from a male donor with ankylosing spondylitis.

This clonotype has ten or more counts. The rearrangement uses TRBV6-6 and TRBJ1-1, with a weak D call TRBD1 (5 bases). V lost 4 bases and J lost 5, with 11 bases in between. Germline V CDR1 and CDR2: MNHNY, SVGAGI (reference sequence). The CDR3 runs to 13 residues. CDR3 nucleotide sequence: TGTGCCAGCAGTTTGCGGGGACGGACTGAAGCTTTCTTT. This translates into CASSLRGRTEAFF.

In this sample, this clonotype turned up a few times. The chain employs TRBV10-3 and TRBJ2-2; 7 nucleotides line up with TRBD2. CDR3 length: 17 amino acids. Losses at the gene ends were 3 bases for V and 4 bases for J; bases not matched to a gene: 11. From germline, CDR1 is ENHRY and CDR2 SYGVKD. Here the CDR3 DNA reads TGTGCCATCAGTGAAAGTAAAAGCGGGGTTTTCACCGGGGAGCTGTTTTTT. This translates into CAISESKSGVFTGELFF.

The genes are TRBV5-1 and TRBJ2-1; the match to TRBD1 covers 9 bases. Germline assignment: CDR1 SGHRS and CDR2 YFSETQ. CDR3 length: 15 residues. J was trimmed by 5 bases and V by 4 bases; bases with no gene match: 7. The CDR3 region is CASSRTGQGNNEQFF. CDR3 sequence (DNA): TGCGCCAGCAGCCGAACTGGACAGGGGAACAATGAGCAGTTCTTC. Complete variable domain (other parts from reference TRBV5-1 and TRBJ2-1): KAGVTQTPRYLIKTRGQQVTLSCSPISGHRSVSWYQQTPGQGLQFLFEYFSETQRNKGNFPGRFSGRQFSNSRSEMNVSTLELGDSALYLCASSRTGQGNNEQFFGPGTRLTVL.

The table lists this clonotype with many counts. The rearrangement links TRBV6-1 to TRBJ1-2; 10 bases line up with TRBD1. This CDR3 is built from 16 residues. Germline V lookup: CDR1 MNHNS, CDR2 SASEGT. Trimming removed 4 bases from V and 4 bases from J; junction bases left unmatched: 9. The CDR3 coding sequence is TGTGCCAGCAGTGCCTCCAGGACAGGGGGAACCTATGGCTACACCTTC. Translating gives CASSASRTGGTYGYTF.

This clonotype was observed a handful of times. The V and J genes are TRBV6-1 and TRBJ2-7, with a weak D call TRBD1 (7 bases). CDR3 size: 18 residues. Per germline, CDR1 MNHNS and CDR2 SASEGT. Trimming took off 2 bases at V and 4 bases at J, with 24 bases between the two ends. The CDR3 bases are TGTGCCAGCAGTGAACGCTCTCCTGGGGGGACAGCACTTTACGAGCAGTACTTC. It yields the protein CASSERSPGGTALYEQYF.

At least ten counts were recorded for this clonotype. The chain joins TRBV20-1 to TRBJ2-7, with a weak D call TRBD2 (5 bases). CDR1 is DFQATT and CDR2 is SNEGSKA in the germline V gene (reference sequence). V was pared by 0 bases and J by 3 bases, with 12 bases between. The CDR3 length is 14 residues. DNA of the CDR3: TGCAGTGCTAGAGATCCCAAGACTATCTACGAGCAGTACTTC. Amino acids: CSARDPKTIYEQYF.

This clonotype has only a few counts. This sequence joins TRBV6-2 or TRBV6-3 and TRBJ2-1; 8 bases fit TRBD2. Germline-derived CDR1 and CDR2 are MNHEY and SVGEGT. V lost 7 bases to trimming and J lost 7 bases; unmatched junction nucleotides: 12. The CDR3 extends over 15 amino acids. The CDR3 loop reads CASTTLTGRVNEQFF. CDR3 in DNA: TGTGCCAGCACCACTTTGACCGGGAGGGTTAATGAGCAGTTCTTC.

This sequence joins TRBV12-3 or TRBV12-4 and TRBJ1-5, with D possibly matching TRBD1 (5 bases). The V and J ends lost 7 bases and 5 bases respectively, with 18 bases between them. The CDR3 has 15 residues. For the CDR3, the DNA is TGTGCCAGCACCATTGGCGCAGGGAGGGATCAGCCCCAGCATTTT. Translation: CASTIGAGRDQPQHF.

The DNA of the CDR3 is TGCAGTGCAGCCGCCGACGTCAACTCTGGAAACACCATATATTTT. It yields the protein CSAAADVNSGNTIYF. The chain employs TRBV20-1 and TRBJ1-3; unclear D gene. Germline CDR1 reads DFQATT; CDR2 reads SNEGSKA (reference sequence). CDR3 length equals 15 residues. The V end lost 6 bases, the J end lost 0 bases, and 15 bases lay between the germline ends.

Only a few counts were recorded for this clonotype. J is TRBJ1-2 and V is TRBV5-1; D is unclear. V lost 0 bases and J 2 bases, leaving 8 bases between the germline ends. Germline lookup yields CDR1 SGHRS and CDR2 YFSETQ. CDR3 size: 14 residues. The CDR3 DNA reads TGCGCCAGCAGCTTGGTTGGCAAGAACTATGGCTACACCTTC. It encodes CASSLVGKNYGYTF.

The chain combines TRBV15 with TRBJ1-2; D may be TRBD1 (6 bases). This CDR3 has 15 amino acids. Germline V gene data show CDR1 as LNHNV and CDR2 as YYDKDF (reference sequence). V was pared by 4 bases and J by 2 bases, with 14 bases between. This chain's CDR3 is CATSTRDILNYGYTF. Written as DNA, the CDR3 is TGTGCCACCAGCACCCGGGACATCTTAAACTATGGCTACACCTTC.

V usage is TRBV12-5 and J usage is TRBJ2-7; D is unresolved. Germline V gene sequence: CDR1 LGHNT, CDR2 FRNRAP. V dropped 6 bases and J dropped 4 bases, with 7 bases sitting between them. The CDR3 length is 11 residues. For the CDR3, the DNA is TGTGCTAGTGGGGATGGATACGAGCAGTACTTC. Translated: CASGDGYEQYF.

The rearrangement links TRBV5-1 to TRBJ2-1; D is possibly TRBD1 or TRBD2 (6 bases each). V gave up 2 bases and J gave up 9 bases, with 12 bases separating them. Germline assignment: CDR1 SGHRS and CDR2 YFSETQ. The CDR3 is 13 amino acids. The CDR3 is CASSLEGGREQFF. The CDR3 coding sequence is TGCGCCAGCAGCTTAGAAGGGGGGCGTGAGCAGTTCTTC.

This chain connects TRBV7-6 to TRBJ1-4; D call uncertain. Trimming took off 5 bases at V and 7 bases at J, with 11 bases between the two ends. Germline V gene lookup returns CDR1 SGHVS and CDR2 FNYEAQ. The CDR3 has 13 amino acids. CDR3 DNA: TGTGCCAGCAGCCCCTCCATAGTTGAAAAACTGTTTTTT. The encoded protein is CASSPSIVEKLFF.

This chain joins TRBV2 and TRBJ1-1, with D possibly matching TRBD1 (5 bases). Germline CDR1 reads SNHLY; CDR2 reads FYNNEI. Trimming shortened V by 2 bases and J by 1 base, and 17 bases separated the two germline ends. CDR3 length: 17 amino acids. The DNA of the CDR3 is TGTGCCAGCAGTGAATACCCCGGGATCGGGGCGAACACTGAAGCTTTCTTT. This gives the protein CASSEYPGIGANTEAFF.

This clonotype has more than one count but fewer than ten. V is TRBV3-1 and J is TRBJ1-1, with TRBD1 matching 7 bases. In germline, CDR1 is LGHDT, CDR2 YNNKEL (reference sequence). Trimming removed 3 bases from V and 8 bases from J; junction bases left unmatched: 9. CDR3 length equals 14 residues. The CDR3 nucleotides read TGTGCCAGCAGCCACTCCACAGGGGCAAACGAAGCTTTCTTT. Amino acids: CASSHSTGANEAFF.

This clonotype has more than one count but fewer than ten. The CDR3 protein is CASSLTVGGEQYF. Written as DNA, the CDR3 is TGTGCCAGCAGTTTGACCGTGGGAGGTGAGCAGTACTTC. V and J are TRBV12-3 or TRBV12-4 and TRBJ2-7; possible D gene TRBD2, 6 bases. The CDR3 contains 13 residues. Trimming removed 3 bases from V and 7 bases from J, with 13 bases in between.

The J gene is TRBJ2-5, the V gene TRBV4-2; no clear D. Germline V gene data show CDR1 as LGHNA and CDR2 as YNFKEQ. CDR3 length equals 14 residues. The V end was cut by 0 bases, the J end by 4 bases, with 9 bases between. CDR3 region: CASSQDILVETQYF. CDR3 nucleotide sequence: TGTGCCAGCAGCCAAGATATCCTCGTAGAGACCCAGTACTTC.

The chain combines TRBV12-3 or TRBV12-4 with TRBJ1-2; 10 bases match TRBD1. The length of the CDR3 is 13 residues. After removal of 6 bases from V and 6 bases from J, the junction contained 4 bases not matched to a gene. CDR3 in amino acids: CASSVDRGDGYTF. CDR3 sequence (DNA): TGTGCCAGCAGCGTGGACAGGGGGGATGGCTACACCTTC.

The table lists this clonotype with many counts. The J gene is TRBJ2-1, the V gene TRBV7-3, with TRBD2 matching over 12 bases. The junction had 9 bases not matched to a gene; V was cut back by 2 bases and J by 7 bases. There are 17 residues in the CDR3. Germline CDR1 and CDR2: SGHTA and FQGTGA. The CDR3 DNA reads TGTGCCAGCAGCTTAGTCGCCTCGGGACTAGCGGGTAATGAGCAGTTCTTC. It specifies CASSLVASGLAGNEQFF.

This clonotype was found a few times. The gene calls are TRBV20-1 and TRBJ2-7, with 7 bases fitting TRBD1. This CDR3 spans 14 amino acids. CDR1 is DFQATT and CDR2 is SNEGSKA in the germline V gene (reference sequence). The trim removed 5 bases at V and 3 bases at J, leaving 10 bases unmatched. CDR3 bases: TGCAGTGCTGTTACGGGACAGTTCGGCTACGAGCAGTACTTC. It is translated as CSAVTGQFGYEQYF.

V and J are TRBV5-3 and TRBJ1-1; 9 positions agree with TRBD1. TRBV5-3 is labeled an ORF, and its function is uncertain. V trimming: 2 bases; J trimming: 11 bases; junction bases outside the gene matches: 7. CDR3 length equals 13 residues. The CDR3 DNA follows: TGTGCCAGAAGCTTCCACAGGGGGCCGGGGGCTTTCTTT. The encoded protein is CARSFHRGPGAFF.

This clonotype was counted many times. The chain links TRBV5-1 to TRBJ1-5; no clear D gene. The CDR3 extends over 13 amino acids. V lost 4 bases to trimming and J lost 5 bases, with 10 bases between them. CDR1 is SGHRS and CDR2 is YFSETQ in the germline V gene. CDR3 loop: CASSPGRDQPQHF. CDR3 nucleotide sequence: TGCGCCAGCAGCCCCGGTCGGGATCAGCCCCAGCATTTT.

The J gene is TRBJ2-7, the V gene TRBV27; D is perhaps TRBD1 (5 bases). With 4 bases removed from V and 2 bases from J, the gap between germline ends came to 15 bases. In germline, CDR1 is MNHEY, CDR2 SMNVEV (reference sequence). The CDR3 is 15 residues long. CDR3 region: CASSSPTGATYEQYF. DNA of the CDR3: TGTGCCAGCAGTTCCCCGACTGGGGCTACCTACGAGCAGTACTTC.